The source of this TCR beta chain is a study of cytomegalovirus exposure and HLA in healthy donors. Note on this clone: At one end the junction does not follow the germline gene, possibly because of a read error.

Germline loops: CDR1 SGHVS, CDR2 FQNEAQ. The CDR3 has 14 residues. PCR employed 60 Vbeta and 13 Jbeta primers. Only in-frame clones appear in the TCRdb table, and some are missing; sequencing was by immunoSEQ multiplex PCR. Across some 140,000 clones, the top ten clones capture around 1.5% of the sample. This sequence joins TRBV7-8 and TRBJ1-5; tentative D call: TRBD1 (6 bases). The sequencing input was PBMCs. The sequence was obtained from a middle-aged woman in good health and CMV-seronegative. Written as DNA, the CDR3 is TGTGCCAGCAGCTTAGGCGGGGGCAATCAACCCCAGCATTTT. It is translated as CASSLGGGNQPQHF. Based on the CDR3 plus reference TRBV7-8 and TRBJ1-5, the full variable domain is GAGVSQSPRYKVAKRGQDVALRCDPISGHVSLFWYQQALGQGPEFLTYFQNEAQLDKSGLPSDRFFAERPEGSVSTLKIQRTQQEDSAVYLCASSLGGGNQPQHFGDGTRLSIL.